These 8 T cell receptor beta chains originate from one sample sequenced in a study of shared clonotypes between healthy human individuals. Naive CD8 cells were CD45RO-negative, positively selected for CCR7, excluding terminally differentiated effector memory CD45RA+ cells. Assay: immunoSEQ multiplex PCR; the TCRdb copy retains only in-frame clones and omits some. The profile shows millions of clones, under 95% of them singletons. Sequenced sample: naive CD8+ T cells from PBMCs. The receptor source for this set is a man aged 18 to 30 in good health. Some clones in this sample may be carry-over from other donors' samples.

The chain is built from TRBV4-1 and TRBJ2-5, with D possibly TRBD2 on 5 matching bases. The V end lost 4 bases, the J end lost 3 bases, and 18 bases lay between the germline ends. CDR3 length equals 16 residues. Germline V gives CDR1 MGHRA, CDR2 YSYEKL. DNA of the CDR3: TGCGCCAGCAGCCCGGACGGGGTCCGGCGGGAAGAGACCCAGTACTTC. Its translation is CASSPDGVRREETQYF.

This clone was recorded once. This rearrangement joins TRBV4-1 to TRBJ2-7; TRBD2 matches 7 bases. Trimming took 1 base from V and 7 from J; bases not matched to a gene: 13. There are 16 residues in the CDR3. Germline V CDR1 and CDR2: MGHRA, YSYEKL. The CDR3 region has the DNA TGCGCCAGCAGCCAAGTCGTCAGGGAGGGTTTTAAGGAGCAGTACTTC. This encodes CASSQVVREGFKEQYF.

This chain connects TRBV14 to TRBJ1-2; TRBD1 might be the D (5 bases). Trimming stripped 2 bases from V and 8 bases from J, with 12 bases between. CDR3 length equals 13 residues. CDR1 and CDR2 from the germline V gene are SGHDN and FVKESK. CDR3 amino acids: CASSQLRQLGYTF. For the CDR3, the DNA is TGTGCCAGCAGCCAACTAAGACAGTTGGGCTACACCTTC. The variable domain in full, with the rest retrieved from reference TRBV14 and TRBJ1-2, is EAGVTQFPSHSVIEKGQTVTLRCDPISGHDNLYWYRRVMGKEIKFLLHFVKESKQDESGMPNNRFLAERTGGTYSTLKVQPAELEDSGVYFCASSQLRQLGYTFGSGTRLTVV.

The J gene is TRBJ1-2, the V gene TRBV4-3; D gene ambiguous. V lost 0 bases to trimming and J lost 2 bases, with 10 bases between them. Germline assignment: CDR1 LGHNA and CDR2 YSLEER. The length of the CDR3 is 15 residues. The chain's CDR3 is CASSQDTAANYGYTF. The CDR3, as DNA: TGCGCCAGCAGCCAAGATACGGCAGCCAACTATGGCTACACCTTC.

The chain employs TRBV7-9 and TRBJ1-2, with D possibly TRBD1 on 5 matching bases. The CDR3 contains 14 residues. The V end lost 5 bases, the J end lost 4 bases, and 14 bases lay between the germline ends. Germline lookup yields CDR1 SEHNR and CDR2 FQNEAQ (reference sequence). CDR3 sequence: CASSQLSGSYGYTF. CDR3 nucleotide sequence: TGTGCCAGCAGCCAACTATCAGGGTCCTATGGCTACACCTTC.

Comments on this clone: Different DNA sequences within this sample yield the same CDR3. The rearrangement uses TRBV10-3 and TRBJ2-7, with 7 bases lining up with TRBD2. This CDR3 is built from 14 residues. The ends lost 4 bases at V and 1 base at J; junction bases unmatched: 4. Germline assignment: CDR1 ENHRY and CDR2 SYGVKD. This chain's CDR3 is CAISGQGLSYEQYF. The CDR3 nucleotides read TGTGCCATCAGTGGGCAGGGACTATCCTACGAGCAGTACTTC.

This rearrangement joins TRBV6-5 to TRBJ2-7; tentatively, D is TRBD1 or TRBD2 (7 bases each). Trimming took off 8 bases at V and 3 bases at J, with 20 bases between the two ends. The CDR3 consists of 15 residues. Germline CDR1 and CDR2: MNHEY and SVGAGI. The CDR3 sequence is CASGGAGQLLYEQYF. For the CDR3, the DNA is TGTGCCAGCGGGGGGGCGGGACAGCTACTCTACGAGCAGTACTTC.

The chain couples TRBV5-6 to TRBJ2-6; D perhaps matches TRBD1 (5 bases). The CDR3 is 14 residues long. The V gene's germline CDR1 is SGHDT and CDR2 YYEEEE. The V gene lost 10 bases and the J gene lost 4 bases, with 15 bases spanning the gap. The CDR3 protein is CAAYTGGGANVLTF. The CDR3 DNA is TGTGCCGCTTACACAGGTGGCGGGGCCAACGTCCTGACTTTC.